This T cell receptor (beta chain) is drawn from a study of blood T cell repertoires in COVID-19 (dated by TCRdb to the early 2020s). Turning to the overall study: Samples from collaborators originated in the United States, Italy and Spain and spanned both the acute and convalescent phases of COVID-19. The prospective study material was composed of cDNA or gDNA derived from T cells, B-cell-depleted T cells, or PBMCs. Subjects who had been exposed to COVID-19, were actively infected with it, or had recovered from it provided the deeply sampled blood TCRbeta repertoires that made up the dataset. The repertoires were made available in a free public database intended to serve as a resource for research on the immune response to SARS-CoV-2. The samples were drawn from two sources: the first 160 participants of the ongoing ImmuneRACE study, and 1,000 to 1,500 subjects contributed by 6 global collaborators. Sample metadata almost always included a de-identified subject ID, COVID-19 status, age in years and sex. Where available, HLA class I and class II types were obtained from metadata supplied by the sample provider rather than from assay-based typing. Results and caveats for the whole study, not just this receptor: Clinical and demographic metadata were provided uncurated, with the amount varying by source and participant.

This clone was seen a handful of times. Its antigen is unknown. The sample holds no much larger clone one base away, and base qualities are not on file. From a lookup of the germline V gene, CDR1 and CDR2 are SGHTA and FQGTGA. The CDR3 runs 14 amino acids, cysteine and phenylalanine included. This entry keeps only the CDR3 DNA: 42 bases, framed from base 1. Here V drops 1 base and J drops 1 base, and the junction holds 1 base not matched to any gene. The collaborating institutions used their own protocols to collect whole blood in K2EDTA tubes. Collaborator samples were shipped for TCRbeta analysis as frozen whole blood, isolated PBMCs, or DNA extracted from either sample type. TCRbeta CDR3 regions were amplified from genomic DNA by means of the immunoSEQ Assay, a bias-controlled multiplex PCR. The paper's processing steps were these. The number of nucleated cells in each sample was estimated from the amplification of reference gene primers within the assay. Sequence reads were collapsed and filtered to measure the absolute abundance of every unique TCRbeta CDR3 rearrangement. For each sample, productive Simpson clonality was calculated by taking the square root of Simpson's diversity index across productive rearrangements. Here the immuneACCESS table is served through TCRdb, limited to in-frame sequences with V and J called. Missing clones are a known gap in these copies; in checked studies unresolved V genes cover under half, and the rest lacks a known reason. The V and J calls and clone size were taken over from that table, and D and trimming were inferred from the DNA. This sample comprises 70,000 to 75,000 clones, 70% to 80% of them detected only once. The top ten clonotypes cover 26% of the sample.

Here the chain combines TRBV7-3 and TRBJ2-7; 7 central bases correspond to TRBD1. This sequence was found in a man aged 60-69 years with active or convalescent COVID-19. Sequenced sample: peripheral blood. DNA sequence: TGTGCCAGCAGCTTAAACAGGGGTTCCTACGAGCAGTACTTC. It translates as CASSLNRGSYEQYF.